These T cell receptor beta chains were read from a single sample in a study of blood T cell repertoires in COVID-19. Assay: immunoSEQ multiplex PCR; the TCRdb copy retains only in-frame clones and omits some. The top ten clones hold around 14% of a sample with about 49,000 clones, 70% to 85% of them seen once. What was sequenced was peripheral blood. These receptors came from a human donor in a cohort sampled during active COVID-19. CDR3s leave out the opening cysteine and the closing phenylalanine or tryptophan. The order of the fields is J gene, V gene, CDR3 length, CDR3 protein.

>TRBJ2-5|TRBV5-4|12
ASSLDAQQETQY
>TRBJ2-1|TRBV6-2/TRBV6-3|13
ASSLSGSAYNEQF
>TRBJ2-1|TRBV27|13
ASSAPGLADNEQF
>TRBJ1-1|TRBV6-5|13
ASSYSPAVNTEAF
>TRBJ2-7|TRBV24-1|13
ATAIGTSKGGEQY
>TRBJ2-1|TRBV7-8|14
ASSQGLAGGINEQF
>TRBJ2-7|TRBV7-9|13
ASSPIAVRSYEQY
>TRBJ2-1|TRBV3-1/TRBV3-2|17
ASSPPSPGTQSSYNEQF
>TRBJ2-2|TRBV29-1|11
SVERGATGELF
>TRBJ1-2|TRBV3-1/TRBV3-2|10
ASSQAGRIYT
>TRBJ2-7|TRBV29-1|11
SVVGRGLDEQY
>TRBJ2-1|TRBV9|19
ASSVENVVLVGTGEDNEQF
>TRBJ2-1|TRBV18|13
ASSPPGTGDNEQF
>TRBJ1-3|TRBV19|14
ASSILGANSGNTIY
>TRBJ1-1|TRBV29-1|9
SSEDRGKAF
>TRBJ1-2|TRBV11-2|12
ASSFTGTGVGYT
>TRBJ2-3|TRBV18|13
ASSPPSLGTDTQY
>TRBJ1-1|TRBV7-8|12
ASSFGRFNTEAF
>TRBJ1-4|TRBV27|15
ASSILIDRSFNEKLF
>TRBJ1-1|TRBV5-1|12
ASSPGDRHAEAF
>TRBJ2-3|TRBV5-1|14
ASSWEAGPRGDTQY
>TRBJ1-3|TRBV19|14
ASTPGFRLSGNTIY
>TRBJ2-7|TRBV7-2|11
ASSLGPSYEQY
>TRBJ2-3|TRBV27|14
ASSSIRDRGADTQY
>TRBJ2-3|TRBV7-3|16
ASSFAAGRGVRADTQY
>TRBJ2-2|TRBV11-3|13
ASSSSGVTTGELF
>TRBJ1-2|TRBV3-1/TRBV3-2|14
ASSQGQSKRRYGYT
>TRBJ2-3|TRBV7-7|13
ASSLTSGPTDTQY
>TRBJ1-1|TRBV18|14
ASSPRQAGRDTEAF
>TRBJ1-1|TRBV2|11
ASKADTNTEAF
>TRBJ1-3|TRBV28|19
ASSPSLERGSYSFSGNTIY
>TRBJ2-7|TRBV19|12
ASSIADGAYEQY
>TRBJ1-5|TRBV3-1/TRBV3-2|11
ASSQGQEQPQH
>TRBJ2-1|TRBV11-1|13
ASSLGSGYYNEQF
>TRBJ1-2|TRBV5-1|15
ASSLNDRGRRTYGYT
>TRBJ1-5|TRBV4-1|14
ASSQETTVSNQPQH
>TRBJ1-3|TRBV9|13
ASSRQGIIGNTIY
>TRBJ1-3|TRBV19|12
ASSYTGHGNTIY
>TRBJ2-5|TRBV19|13
ASSIVPGLGETQY
>TRBJ2-1|TRBV28|14
ASSLGLAESYNEQF
>TRBJ2-3|TRBV5-1|12
ASSLGQDTDTQY
>TRBJ2-1|TRBV11-2|11
ASSFQRGNEQF
>TRBJ1-1|TRBV2|10
ASNGMNTEAF
>TRBJ2-1|TRBV18|12
ASSPPIGGTEQF
>TRBJ2-2|TRBV2|13
ASSDQRTNTGELF
>TRBJ1-2|TRBV7-9|12
ASSWGTTNYGYT
>TRBJ1-5|TRBV6-5|13
ASSYDGTGNQPQH
>TRBJ2-1|TRBV29-1|13
SVEVGGTPYNEQF